Each of the 4 T cell receptor beta chains below was sequenced from the same sample in a study of T cell responses to AZD1222 COVID-19 vaccine. TCRdb's copy holds only in-frame clones and misses some; the assay was immunoSEQ multiplex PCR. Of some 110,000 clones listed, around 89% are singletons. The material was peripheral blood, obtained 28 days after the second AZD1222 dose. The receptors come from an adult who received the AZD1222 COVID-19 vaccine.

The chain uses TRBV4-1 and TRBJ2-1; D might be TRBD2 (6 bases). In germline, CDR1 is MGHRA, CDR2 YSYEKL. V was shortened by 4 bases and J by 7 bases, with 14 bases between the two germline ends. The CDR3 contains 14 residues. As DNA, the CDR3 is TGCGCCAGCAGCCTAAGAGGAGGGGCGAATGAGCAGTTCTTC. Its translation is CASSLRGGANEQFF.

The chain joins TRBV10-3 to TRBJ2-7; 7 bases match TRBD2. J was trimmed by 1 base and V by 7 bases; bases with no gene match: 4. The germline V gene encodes CDR1 ENHRY and CDR2 SYGVKD. This CDR3 has 13 residues. CDR3 residues: CAITGGGSYEQYF. The DNA for the CDR3 is TGTGCCATCACTGGGGGGGGTTCCTACGAGCAGTACTTC.

V and J are TRBV18 and TRBJ1-2; no clear D. This CDR3 has 13 residues. The V end lost 2 bases, the J end lost 1 base, and 5 bases lay between the germline ends. Germline CDR1 is KGHSH and CDR2 is LQKENI. As DNA, the CDR3 is TGTGCCAGCTCACCAGGCGATAACTATGGCTACACCTTC. It encodes CASSPGDNYGYTF.

V gene TRBV19 combines with J gene TRBJ1-2; D ambiguous. This CDR3 comprises 12 residues. CDR1 is LNHDA and CDR2 is SQIVND in the germline V gene (reference sequence). Trimming left V 2 bases short and J 2 bases short, with 3 bases between. This CDR3 is CASSIKNYGYTF. The CDR3 DNA sequence: TGTGCCAGTAGTATAAAGAACTATGGCTACACCTTC.